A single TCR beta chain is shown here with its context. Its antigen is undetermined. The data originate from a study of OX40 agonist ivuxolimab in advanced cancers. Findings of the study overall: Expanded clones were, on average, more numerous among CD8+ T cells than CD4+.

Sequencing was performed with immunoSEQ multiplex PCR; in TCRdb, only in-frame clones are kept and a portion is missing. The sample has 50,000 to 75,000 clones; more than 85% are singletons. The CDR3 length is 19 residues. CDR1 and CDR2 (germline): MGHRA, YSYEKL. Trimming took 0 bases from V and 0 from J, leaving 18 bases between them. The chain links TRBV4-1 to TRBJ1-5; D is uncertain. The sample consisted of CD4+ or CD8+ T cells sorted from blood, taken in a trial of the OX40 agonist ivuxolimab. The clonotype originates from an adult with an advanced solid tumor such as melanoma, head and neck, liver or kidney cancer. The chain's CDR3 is CASSQDLRGRSNSNQPQHF. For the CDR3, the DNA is TGCGCCAGCAGCCAAGATCTACGTGGCAGATCAAATAGCAATCAGCCCCAGCATTTT.